One and the same sample provided the 14 T cell receptor beta chains below, sequenced in a study of human T cells and chemical hapten exposure. TCRdb processed the RACE reads anew with MiXCR; each CDR3 protein has one entry. This sample has 80,000 to 100,000 distinct CDR3 sequences, with about 10% found just once. Time point indicated: pre-sensitization, week 0. This sample's treatment: therapeutic diphenylcyclopropenone sensitization with weekly scalp DPC. Source: whole blood, taken in connection with sensitization to the hapten diphenylcyclopropenone (DPC). These receptors all stem from a woman in her sixties with alopecia areata. Some clones in this sample may be carry-over from other donors' samples.

The chain recombines TRBV11-3 with TRBJ2-1; D perhaps matches TRBD2 (6 bases). The CDR3 has 16 residues. Trimming took 4 bases from V and 0 from J, leaving 13 bases between them. Per the germline V gene, CDR1 is SGHNT and CDR2 is YENEEA. The CDR3 nucleotides are TGTGCCAGCAGCTCCAGGGACTTAGGCTCCTACAATGAGCAGTTCTTC. Translation: CASSSRDLGSYNEQFF.

This clonotype was detected many times. The gene calls are TRBV10-3 and TRBJ2-5, with 12 bases fitting TRBD2. The V gene end was trimmed by 6 bases and the J gene end by 1 base; junction bases not matched to a gene: 3. Germline lookup yields CDR1 ENHRY and CDR2 SYGVKD. This CDR3 is built from 15 residues. The CDR3 reads CAIRETSGGQETQYF. In nucleotides, the CDR3 is TGTGCCATCAGAGAGACTAGCGGGGGCCAAGAGACCCAGTACTTC.

This clonotype was counted between two and nine times. DNA for the CDR3: TGTGCCAGCAGCTCGAGACTAGCGGGGGGACCAGGGTTGCTGGGAACAGATACGCAGTATTTT. Translation gives CASSSRLAGGPGLLGTDTQYF. The rearrangement uses TRBV5-6 and TRBJ2-3, with TRBD2 identical over 13 bases. The ends lost 3 bases at V and 3 bases at J; junction bases unmatched: 19. CDR1 is SGHDT and CDR2 is YYEEEE in the germline V gene. This CDR3 region has 21 residues.

This chain joins TRBV2 and TRBJ2-2; D may be TRBD1 (6 bases). The V end lost 6 bases, the J end lost 4 bases, and 15 bases lay between the germline ends. The CDR3 contains 15 residues. Germline assignment: CDR1 SNHLY and CDR2 FYNNEI. The CDR3 coding sequence is TGTGCCAGCAGGGGCGTCCCCAGGGGCACCGGGGAGCTGTTTTTT. Its protein product is CASRGVPRGTGELFF.

This clonotype showed up many times. This chain's CDR3 is CSAEVFNEAYGYTF. The CDR3 DNA is TGCAGTGCGGAGGTCTTCAATGAGGCCTATGGCTACACCTTC. The rearrangement uses TRBV20-1 and TRBJ1-2; D unclear. The germline V gene has CDR1 DFQATT and CDR2 SNEGSKA (reference sequence). V was clipped by 6 bases and J by 4 bases, with 18 bases between them. This CDR3 has 14 residues.

Ten or more counts support this clonotype. This chain uses TRBV5-1 with TRBJ2-5, with TRBD1 identical over 8 bases. Germline V gene data show CDR1 as SGHRS and CDR2 as YFSETQ. V lost 4 bases to trimming and J lost 4 bases; unmatched junction nucleotides: 6. The CDR3 sequence is 14 residues long. The CDR3 protein is CASSGSQGAETQYF. CDR3 nucleotide sequence: TGCGCCAGCAGCGGATCGCAGGGGGCAGAGACCCAGTACTTC.

The chain recombines TRBV5-1 with TRBJ2-2; D perhaps matches TRBD1 (5 bases). Germline V gene data show CDR1 as SGHRS and CDR2 as YFSETQ. V lost 1 base to trimming and J lost 1 base, with 11 bases between them. The CDR3 runs 16 residues. The CDR3 reads CASSLQGLKNTGELFF. The CDR3 DNA follows: TGCGCCAGCAGCTTGCAGGGCCTCAAGAACACCGGGGAGCTGTTTTTT.

This clonotype was detected many times. V usage is TRBV7-2 and J usage is TRBJ2-3; no definite D call. V lost 5 bases to trimming and J lost 3 bases, with 6 bases between them. The CDR3 length is 12 residues. CDR1 and CDR2 from the germline V gene are SGHTA and FQGNSA. CDR3 in DNA: TGTGCCAGCAGCGGTTATACAGATACGCAGTATTTT. This gives the protein CASSGYTDTQYF.

This clonotype has at least ten counts. The chain is built from TRBV7-9 and TRBJ1-1; 7 positions agree with TRBD1. V was clipped by 3 bases and J by 0 bases; unmatched bases: 7. This CDR3 is 16 amino acids long. Germline values: CDR1 SEHNR, CDR2 FQNEAQ (reference sequence). The CDR3 DNA follows: TGTGCCAGCAGCTTGACAGGGCACTATATGAACACTGAAGCTTTCTTT. Translated: CASSLTGHYMNTEAFF.

At least ten counts were recorded for this clonotype. The J gene is TRBJ2-5, the V gene TRBV12-3 or TRBV12-4; 8 positions match TRBD2. CDR3 length equals 14 residues. Unmatched junction bases numbered 9, after V lost 7 bases and J lost 5 bases. The DNA for the CDR3 is TGTGCCAGCACTCCCGGGACTAGTCGGGAGACCCAGTACTTC. It specifies CASTPGTSRETQYF.

This rearrangement joins TRBV7-3 to TRBJ2-2; D ambiguous. The germline gives CDR1 SGHTA, CDR2 FQGTGA. The CDR3 sequence is 14 residues long. V was trimmed by 2 bases and J by 8 bases, leaving 12 bases between them. The CDR3 sequence is CASSLFSRSGELFF. For the CDR3, the DNA is TGTGCCAGCAGCTTATTCTCACGGTCAGGGGAGCTGTTTTTT.

This clonotype was picked up many times. The chain employs TRBV7-2 and TRBJ2-1, with 13 bases matching TRBD2. There are 18 residues in the CDR3. In germline, CDR1 is SGHTA, CDR2 FQGNSA. The V gene end was trimmed by 1 base and the J gene end by 8 bases; junction bases not matched to a gene: 11. The CDR3 loop is CASSLGRTSGGLRDEQFF. The CDR3 nucleotides are TGTGCCAGCAGCTTAGGACGGACTAGCGGGGGTCTCAGGGATGAGCAGTTCTTC.

A few counts support this clonotype. The chain's CDR3 is CSVGGRLNYGYTF. CDR3 DNA sequence: TGCAGCGTTGGGGGACGGCTGAACTATGGCTACACCTTC. The chain links TRBV29-1 to TRBJ1-2, with D perhaps TRBD1 (5 bases). CDR1 SQVTM and CDR2 ANQGSEA come from the germline V gene. The CDR3 has 13 amino acids. With 4 bases removed from V and 2 bases from J, the gap between germline ends came to 11 bases.

The table lists this clonotype with a few counts. V gene TRBV7-2 combines with J gene TRBJ2-3, with a possible D match to TRBD2 (7 bases). V was trimmed by 5 bases and J by 2 bases, leaving 17 bases between them. The CDR3 contains 16 residues. Germline-derived CDR1 and CDR2 are SGHTA and FQGNSA. CDR3 in amino acids: CASSPHGGGNTDTQYF. The CDR3 DNA is TGTGCCAGCAGCCCCCATGGCGGGGGCAACACAGATACGCAGTATTTT.